This T cell receptor (beta chain) is drawn from a study of T cell responses to AZD1222 COVID-19 vaccine. Study summary: Second doses were pooled across both intervals (about 4 or about 12 weeks). Study-level points and caveats: Repertoire samples came only from after the peak T cell response. Spike-specific TCR breadth rose after two AZD1222 doses, and depth rose as well. Mostly white British, mostly female donors; authors suggested clonal diversity may be underestimated.

Method: immunoSEQ multiplex PCR; TCRdb's copy keeps in-frame clones and lacks some. The data hold more than 85,000 clones, with around 87% observed a single time. This clone was seen only a few times. Its specificity is not known. V lost 0 bases and J 0 bases, leaving 9 bases between the germline ends. The CDR3 length is 16 residues. In germline, CDR1 is ENHRY, CDR2 SYGVKD. The material was peripheral blood, obtained on day 0 of AZD1222 vaccination. The TCR was taken from an adult in good health. This chain links TRBV10-3 with TRBJ2-4; possible D gene TRBD2, 6 bases. CDR3 in DNA: TGTGCCATCAGTGAGTCGGGGGAGGAAGCCAAAAACATTCAGTACTTC. This codes for CAISESGEEAKNIQYF.